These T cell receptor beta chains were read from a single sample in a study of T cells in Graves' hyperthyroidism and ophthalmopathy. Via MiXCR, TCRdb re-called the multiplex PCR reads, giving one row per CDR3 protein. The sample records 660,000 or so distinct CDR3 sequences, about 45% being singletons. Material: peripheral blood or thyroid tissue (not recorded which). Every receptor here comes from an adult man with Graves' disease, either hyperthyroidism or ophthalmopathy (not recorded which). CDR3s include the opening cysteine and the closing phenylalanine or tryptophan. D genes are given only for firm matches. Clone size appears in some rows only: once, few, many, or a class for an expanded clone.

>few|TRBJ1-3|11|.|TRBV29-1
CSVASGNTIYF
TGCAGCGTTGCCTCGGGGAACACCATATATTTT
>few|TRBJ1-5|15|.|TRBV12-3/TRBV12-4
CASSLLGHRNQPQHF
TGTGCCAGCAGTTTATTGGGGCATAGAAATCAGCCCCAGCATTTT
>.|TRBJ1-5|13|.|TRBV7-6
CASSLHRNQPQHF
TGTGCCAGCAGTTTACACCGCAATCAGCCCCAGCATTTT
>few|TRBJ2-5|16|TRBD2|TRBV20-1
CSARDLSGWYQETQYF
TGCAGTGCTAGAGATCTTAGCGGGTGGTACCAAGAGACCCAGTACTTC
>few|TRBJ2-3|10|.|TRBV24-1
CATITDTQYF
TGTGCCACCATCACAGATACGCAGTATTTT
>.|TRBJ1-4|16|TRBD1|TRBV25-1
CASSEFSDRGNEKLFF
TGTGCCAGCAGTGAATTCTCGGACAGGGGCAATGAAAAACTGTTTTTT
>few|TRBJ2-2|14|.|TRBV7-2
CASSLVGGVGELFF
TGTGCCAGCAGCTTAGTAGGTGGCGTCGGGGAGCTGTTTTTT
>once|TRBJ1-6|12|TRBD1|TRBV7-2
CASSPPGTGGHF
TGTGCCAGCAGTCCGCCCGGGACAGGCGGCCACTTT
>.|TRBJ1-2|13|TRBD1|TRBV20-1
CSVRQGSSDGYTF
TGCAGTGTCAGACAGGGGTCTTCCGATGGCTACACCTTC
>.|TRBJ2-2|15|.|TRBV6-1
CASSYGGGNTGELFF
TGTGCCAGCAGTTACGGTGGGGGGAACACCGGGGAGCTGTTTTTT
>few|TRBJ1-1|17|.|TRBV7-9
CASSPGGTGQVNTEAFF
TGTGCCAGCAGCCCAGGAGGCACGGGCCAGGTGAACACTGAAGCTTTCTTT
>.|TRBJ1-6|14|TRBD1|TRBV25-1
CASTGAATDSPLHF
TGTGCCAGTACAGGGGCCGCAACGGATTCACCCCTCCACTTT
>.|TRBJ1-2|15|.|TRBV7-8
CASSTGPDSNYGYTF
TGTGCCAGCAGCACCGGCCCCGACAGTAACTATGGCTACACCTTC
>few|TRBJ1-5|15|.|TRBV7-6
CASSLRGDSDQPQHF
TGTGCTAGCAGCTTGCGGGGGGATAGTGATCAGCCCCAGCATTTT
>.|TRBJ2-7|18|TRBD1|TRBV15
CATSSSNSTGTVSYEQYF
TGTGCCACCAGCAGCTCCAATAGCACCGGGACAGTTTCCTACGAGCAGTACTTC
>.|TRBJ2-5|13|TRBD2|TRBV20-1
CSARGGTQETQYF
TGCAGTGCTAGGGGAGGGACGCAAGAGACCCAGTACTTC
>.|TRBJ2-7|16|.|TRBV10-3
CASKGDRAGQFYEQYF
TGTGCCAGTAAGGGGGACCGCGCGGGACAGTTCTACGAGCAGTACTTC
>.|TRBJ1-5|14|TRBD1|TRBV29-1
CSVAFGTGDQPQHF
TGCAGCGTTGCGTTCGGGACAGGGGATCAGCCCCAGCATTTT
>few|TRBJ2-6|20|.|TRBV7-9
CASSFGRDTTNPSGANVLTF
TGTGCCAGCAGCTTTGGGCGGGACACAACCAATCCCTCTGGGGCCAACGTCCTGACTTTC
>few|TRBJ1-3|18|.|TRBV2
CASSLWPGKINSGNTIYF
TGTGCCAGCAGTTTATGGCCAGGGAAAATTAACTCTGGAAACACCATATATTTT
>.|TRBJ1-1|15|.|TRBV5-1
CASSLGTVKNTEAFF
TGCGCCAGCAGCTTGGGGACGGTTAAAAACACTGAAGCTTTCTTT
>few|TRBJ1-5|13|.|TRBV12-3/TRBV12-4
CASTPREGQPQHF
TGTGCCAGCACCCCCCGGGAGGGTCAGCCCCAGCATTTT
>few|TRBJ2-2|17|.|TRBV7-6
CASSRGSTRANTGELFF
TGTGCCAGCAGCAGAGGGAGCACTAGGGCGAACACCGGGGAGCTGTTTTTT
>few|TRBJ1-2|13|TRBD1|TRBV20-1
CSAPQGTNYGYTF
TGCAGTGCTCCACAGGGGACTAACTATGGCTACACCTTC
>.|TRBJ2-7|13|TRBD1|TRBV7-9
CASSYHRGYEQYF
TGTGCCAGCAGCTATCACAGGGGATACGAGCAGTACTTC
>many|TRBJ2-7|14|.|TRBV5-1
CASSLSGGSYEQYF
TGCGCCAGCAGCTTGTCAGGAGGATCCTACGAGCAGTACTTC
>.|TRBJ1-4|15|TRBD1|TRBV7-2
CASRNRGRAAEKLFF
TGTGCCAGCCGCAACAGGGGCCGGGCGGCTGAAAAACTGTTTTTT
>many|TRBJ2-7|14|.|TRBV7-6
CASSSTVTPYEQYF
TGTGCCAGCAGCTCGACAGTGACGCCCTACGAGCAGTACTTC
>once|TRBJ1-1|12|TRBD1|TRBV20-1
CSAFTGGTEAFF
TGCAGTGCTTTCACAGGGGGGACTGAAGCTTTCTTT
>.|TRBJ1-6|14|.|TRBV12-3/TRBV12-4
CASSELGGHSPLHF
TGTGCCAGCAGTGAATTAGGGGGGCATTCACCCCTCCACTTT
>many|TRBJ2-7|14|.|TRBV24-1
CATSDLCREDEQYF
TGTGCCACCAGTGATTTGTGCAGGGAAGACGAGCAGTACTTC
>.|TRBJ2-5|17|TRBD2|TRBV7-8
CASSLAGRLAVQETQYF
TGTGCCAGCAGCTTAGCCGGGCGGCTAGCGGTCCAAGAGACCCAGTACTTC
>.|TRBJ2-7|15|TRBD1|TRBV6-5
CASSSPWTGTYEQYF
TGTGCCAGCAGCTCACCCTGGACAGGGACCTACGAGCAGTACTTC
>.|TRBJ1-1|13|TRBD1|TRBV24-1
CAHRQGTNTEAFF
TGTGCTCATCGACAGGGAACGAACACTGAAGCTTTCTTT
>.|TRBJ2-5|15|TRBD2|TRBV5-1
CASSWTSGDQETQYF
TGCGCCAGCAGCTGGACTAGCGGAGACCAAGAGACCCAGTACTTC
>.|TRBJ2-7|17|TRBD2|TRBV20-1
CSARASGLVLTTYEQHF
TGCAGTGCTAGAGCTTCCGGACTAGTACTTACCACCTACGAGCAGCACTTC
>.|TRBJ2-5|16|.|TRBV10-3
CAISEGGPSEQETQYF
TGTGCCATCAGTGAGGGGGGACCATCCGAGCAAGAGACCCAGTACTTC
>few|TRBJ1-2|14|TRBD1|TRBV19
CASSGRDRGPGYTF
TGTGCCAGTAGTGGAAGGGACAGGGGGCCCGGCTACACCTTC
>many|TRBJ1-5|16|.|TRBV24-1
CATSDPLKGIYQPQHF
TGTGCCACCAGTGATCCTCTGAAGGGGATTTATCAGCCCCAGCATTTT
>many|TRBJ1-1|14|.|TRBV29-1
CSVEVGGFGTEAFF
TGCAGCGTTGAAGTGGGGGGATTCGGAACTGAAGCTTTCTTT
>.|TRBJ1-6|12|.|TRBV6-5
CASKTANSPLHF
TGTGCCAGCAAGACAGCGAATTCACCCCTCCACTTT
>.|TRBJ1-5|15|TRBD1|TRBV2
CASSDRQGTDQPQHF
TGTGCCAGCAGTGATCGACAGGGGACGGATCAGCCCCAGCATTTT
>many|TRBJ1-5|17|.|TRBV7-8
CASSLEGRGIGNQPQHF
TGTGCCAGCAGCTTAGAAGGTCGGGGCATCGGCAATCAGCCCCAGCATTTT
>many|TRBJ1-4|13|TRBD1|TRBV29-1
CSVAGTGNEKLFF
TGCAGCGTTGCCGGGACAGGTAATGAAAAACTGTTTTTT
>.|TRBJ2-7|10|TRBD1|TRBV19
CARTGDEQYF
TGTGCCAGGACAGGGGACGAGCAGTACTTC
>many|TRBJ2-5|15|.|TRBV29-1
CSVEGQGGSQETQYF
TGCAGCGTTGAAGGACAGGGAGGGAGTCAAGAGACCCAGTACTTC
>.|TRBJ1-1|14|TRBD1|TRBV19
CTSRPGTGRTEAFF
TGTACCAGTAGACCCGGGACAGGGAGGACTGAAGCTTTCTTT
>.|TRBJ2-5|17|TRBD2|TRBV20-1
CSARAPAGGRYQETQYF
TGCAGTGCTAGGGCGCCAGCGGGGGGGCGGTACCAAGAGACCCAGTACTTC
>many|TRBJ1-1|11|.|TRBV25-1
CASSDYTEAFF
TGTGCCAGCAGTGATTACACTGAAGCTTTCTTT
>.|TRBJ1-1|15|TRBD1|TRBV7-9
CVSSLVGTEDTEAFF
TGTGTCAGCAGCTTAGTCGGGACAGAGGACACTGAAGCTTTCTTT
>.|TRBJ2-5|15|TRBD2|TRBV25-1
CASSEWTSGSETQYF
TGTGCCAGCAGTGAATGGACTAGCGGGAGTGAGACCCAGTACTTC
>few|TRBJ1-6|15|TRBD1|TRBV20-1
CSAGQGSSYNSPLHF
TGCAGTGCAGGACAGGGTAGCTCCTATAATTCACCCCTCCACTTT